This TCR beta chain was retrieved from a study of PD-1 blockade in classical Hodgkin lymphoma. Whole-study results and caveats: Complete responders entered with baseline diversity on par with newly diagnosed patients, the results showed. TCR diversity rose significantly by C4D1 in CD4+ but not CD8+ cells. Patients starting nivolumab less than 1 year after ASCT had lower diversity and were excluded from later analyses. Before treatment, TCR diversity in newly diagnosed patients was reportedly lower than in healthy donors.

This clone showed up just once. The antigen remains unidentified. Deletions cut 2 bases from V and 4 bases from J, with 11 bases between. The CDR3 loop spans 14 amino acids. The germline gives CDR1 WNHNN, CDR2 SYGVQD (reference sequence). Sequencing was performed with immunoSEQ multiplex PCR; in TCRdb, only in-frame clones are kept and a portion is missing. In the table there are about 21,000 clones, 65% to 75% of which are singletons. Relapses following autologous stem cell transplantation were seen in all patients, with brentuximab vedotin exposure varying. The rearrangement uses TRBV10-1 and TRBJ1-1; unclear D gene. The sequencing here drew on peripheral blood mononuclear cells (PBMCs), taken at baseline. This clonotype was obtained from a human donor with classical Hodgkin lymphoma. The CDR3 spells CASSEAVLGTEAFF. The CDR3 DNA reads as TGCGCCAGCAGTGAGGCCGTATTGGGCACTGAAGCTTTCTTT.